This T cell receptor (beta chain) was documented in a study of T cells in localized non-small cell lung cancer. Study-wide points: Those with higher blood T cell density had longer overall survival. There were a median roughly 60 of the top 100 tumor clones appearing in adjacent lung. Sequencing covered just one tumor region, so heterogeneity cannot be ruled out. Maximal T cell clonality occurred in uninvolved adjacent lung, with tumor ranking below it.

TCRdb keeps only in-frame clones here, not all; method: immunoSEQ multiplex PCR. The sample lists around 1,600 clones, 25% to 40% occurring once. This clone has more than one count but fewer than ten. What it binds is unknown. Sample: lung tumor tissue, taken before any cancer treatment. This TCR was sampled from a man between 40 and 69 years old with stage II lung adenocarcinoma.

For the CDR3, the DNA is TGTGCCAGCAGTTTATTGGGGATGCGGGGGGAATCCTACGAGCAGTACTTC. This translates into CASSLLGMRGESYEQYF. V usage is TRBV27 and J usage is TRBJ2-7; 8 positions agree with TRBD2. The J segment lost 1 base and the V segment lost 1 base, leaving 9 bases of the junction unmatched. The CDR3 sequence is 17 residues long. The V gene's germline CDR1 is MNHEY and CDR2 SMNVEV (reference sequence).